A single sample gave rise to the 30 T cell receptor beta chains below, sequenced in a study of cytomegalovirus exposure and HLA in healthy donors. Vbeta (60) and Jbeta (13) primers were used in the PCR. Repertoires were generated with immunoSEQ multiplex PCR, while TCRdb's copy carries only in-frame clones and drops some. The sample yields under 200,000 clones, 80% seen once. Sequenced material: PBMCs. The origin of the receptors is a man aged 30 to 39 in good health and CMV-seronegative.

The chain couples TRBV18 to TRBJ2-5, with TRBD2 as a possible D gene (5 bases). Germline assignment: CDR1 KGHSH and CDR2 LQKENI. The CDR3 loop spans 14 amino acids. The V end was cut by 4 bases, the J end by 1 base, with 10 bases between. The CDR3 protein is CASSLGLTQETQYF. The CDR3 region has the DNA TGTGCCAGCTCACTTGGACTCACCCAAGAGACCCAGTACTTC.

This chain connects TRBV9 to TRBJ1-2; 10 bases match TRBD1. Trimming removed 3 bases from V and 6 bases from J; junction bases left unmatched: 11. Germline V gene sequence: CDR1 SGDLS, CDR2 YYNGEE. The CDR3 sequence is 16 residues long. CDR3 coding DNA: TGTGCCAGCAGCGCCCAACAGACAGGGGGCGCCCATGGCTACACCTTC. Residues: CASSAQQTGGAHGYTF.

The chain employs TRBV7-9 and TRBJ2-2, with D possibly matching TRBD1 (6 bases). Germline V CDR1 and CDR2: SEHNR, FQNEAQ (reference sequence). The CDR3 loop spans 15 amino acids. The V end was cut by 4 bases, the J end by 2 bases, with 11 bases between. CDR3 bases: TGTGCCAGCAGCTCGCAGGGGATTAACACCGGGGAGCTGTTTTTT. It codes for CASSSQGINTGELFF.

V usage is TRBV19 and J usage is TRBJ2-7; possible D gene TRBD1, 5 bases. Trimming removed 8 bases from V and 1 base from J, with 12 bases in between. The CDR3 runs 13 residues. Germline CDR1 reads LNHDA; CDR2 reads SQIVND (reference sequence). The CDR3, as DNA: TGTGCCAGTCGACTGGGGCAATCCTACGAGCAGTACTTC. Translated: CASRLGQSYEQYF.

Only one count was recorded for this clone. CDR3 nucleotide sequence: TGTGCCATCAGTGAGTCCGGGACTAGCGGGGGGGATACGCAGTATTTT. It specifies CAISESGTSGGDTQYF. The gene calls are TRBV10-3 and TRBJ2-3, with 15 bases that match TRBD2. With V trimmed by 0 bases and J by 6 bases, 1 base remained unmatched. There are 16 residues in the CDR3. Germline V gene data show CDR1 as ENHRY and CDR2 as SYGVKD.

The J gene is TRBJ2-1, the V gene TRBV2, with no clear D. The germline V and J ends were trimmed by 7 bases and 0 bases, with 7 bases remaining between them. The germline V gene encodes CDR1 SNHLY and CDR2 FYNNEI. This CDR3 has 13 amino acids. The DNA for the CDR3 is TGTGCCAGCAAAACAATCTCCTACAATGAGCAGTTCTTC. Its protein is CASKTISYNEQFF.

V is TRBV30 and J is TRBJ1-1; 10 nucleotides agree with TRBD1. V gave up 3 bases and J gave up 8 bases; unmatched junction bases: 3. The CDR3 runs to 12 residues. The germline V gene has CDR1 GTSNPN and CDR2 SVGIG (reference sequence). CDR3 nucleotides: TGTGCCTGGAGAGGGACAGGGGAGGAAGCTTTCTTT. Its protein product is CAWRGTGEEAFF.

This chain connects TRBV10-1 to TRBJ2-7, with D possibly being TRBD1 (5 bases). The CDR3 loop spans 14 amino acids. Trimming took 0 bases from V and 4 from J, leaving 10 bases between them. CDR1 and CDR2 from the germline V gene are WNHNN and SYGVQD (reference sequence). The CDR3 DNA sequence: TGCGCCAGCAGTGAGTCGGGGCTAAAGTACGAGCAGTACTTC. Its protein product is CASSESGLKYEQYF.

This chain links TRBV23-1 with TRBJ1-1; D not certain. TRBV23-1 is identified as an open reading frame with a role that is uncertain. The CDR3 extends over 15 amino acids. Trimming took off 0 bases at V and 1 base at J, with 9 bases between the two ends. The CDR3 protein is CASSQSYLENTEAFF. CDR3 DNA sequence: TGCGCCAGCAGTCAATCGTATCTAGAGAACACTGAAGCTTTCTTT.

CDR3 sequence (DNA): TGCGCCAGCAGCCAAGAAAGCGGCGCGAGTAGCACAGATACGCAGTATTTT. Amino acids: CASSQESGASSTDTQYF. The chain uses TRBV4-3 and TRBJ2-3; possible D gene TRBD2, 5 bases. The CDR3 is 17 amino acids. V lost 0 bases, J lost 0 bases, and 13 bases lay in between. Germline assignment: CDR1 LGHNA and CDR2 YSLEER.

The V call is TRBV30, the J call TRBJ2-1, with 7 bases lining up with TRBD2. The CDR3 is made up of 16 amino acids. V shed 0 bases and J 0 bases; nucleotides not matched to a gene: 5. Germline loops: CDR1 GTSNPN, CDR2 SVGIG (reference sequence). In DNA, the CDR3 is TGTGCCTGGAGTGTACGAGGCGGGAGCTCCTACAATGAGCAGTTCTTC. Residues: CAWSVRGGSSYNEQFF.

The chain has TRBV6-5 and TRBJ1-1; TRBD1 is a possible D gene (5 bases). CDR3 length: 14 residues. Germline V gives CDR1 MNHEY, CDR2 SVGAGI. V was trimmed by 2 bases and J by 6 bases, leaving 13 bases between them. The CDR3, as DNA: TGTGCCAGCAGTTACGCGCAGGGTTTGGCTGAAGCTTTCTTT. Residues: CASSYAQGLAEAFF.

The CDR3 is CASSRDRGQPQHF. The DNA of the CDR3 is TGTGCCAGCAGCCGGGACAGGGGTCAGCCCCAGCATTTT. This chain links TRBV5-6 with TRBJ1-5; 10 bases fit TRBD1. Germline V gene lookup returns CDR1 SGHDT and CDR2 YYEEEE. The J segment lost 6 bases and the V segment lost 4 bases, leaving 1 base of the junction unmatched. The CDR3 covers 13 residues.

The V call is TRBV19, the J call TRBJ1-4; 8 bases fit TRBD1. V shed 5 bases and J 4 bases; nucleotides not matched to a gene: 3. The germline V gene encodes CDR1 LNHDA and CDR2 SQIVND (reference sequence). The CDR3 runs 14 residues. The CDR3 here is CASSPTGDNEKLFF. CDR3 sequence (DNA): TGTGCCAGTAGTCCGACAGGGGATAATGAAAAACTGTTTTTT.

The chain couples TRBV7-8 to TRBJ2-1; TRBD1 matches 7 bases. The CDR3 consists of 17 residues. With 5 bases clipped from V and 6 bases from J, the junction kept 16 bases outside the gene matches. Germline V gene data show CDR1 as SGHVS and CDR2 as FQNEAQ. The chain's CDR3 is CASSPPLRQGRSNEQFF. CDR3 DNA sequence: TGTGCCAGCAGCCCCCCCTTGAGACAGGGCCGAAGCAATGAGCAGTTCTTC.

The chain's CDR3 is CASSLGTGLSYEQYF. The CDR3 region has the DNA TGTGCCAGCAGCTTAGGGACAGGGTTATCCTACGAGCAGTACTTC. V is TRBV7-2 and J is TRBJ2-7; TRBD1 matches at 8 bases. The germline gives CDR1 SGHTA, CDR2 FQGNSA. CDR3 length: 15 amino acids. The V segment lost 1 base and the J segment 1 base; nucleotides outside the gene matches: 3.

V and J are TRBV28 and TRBJ1-6; the match to TRBD1 covers 7 bases. V was pared by 7 bases and J by 8 bases, with 11 bases of the junction left unmatched. CDR3 size: 15 residues. CDR1 is MDHEN and CDR2 is SYDVKM in the germline V gene. For the CDR3, the DNA is TGTGCCAGCAATAAACTAGACAGGGAGGATTCACCCCTCCACTTT. Its protein is CASNKLDREDSPLHF.

The V gene is TRBV5-1, the J gene TRBJ2-1, with a tentative D call TRBD2 (5 bases). The CDR3 runs 14 residues. V was cut by 6 bases and J by 0 bases, with 10 bases left in between. Germline CDR1 is SGHRS and CDR2 is YFSETQ. This CDR3 is CASKLRVSYNEQFF. In DNA, the CDR3 is TGCGCCAGCAAATTGAGGGTCTCCTACAATGAGCAGTTCTTC.

This clone is a singleton in its sample. This chain joins TRBV29-1 and TRBJ2-7; 11 nucleotides line up with TRBD1. The CDR3 is made up of 14 amino acids. V was pared by 4 bases and J by 3 bases, with 5 bases of the junction left unmatched. Germline V gene data show CDR1 as SQVTM and CDR2 as ANQGSEA. The CDR3 loop reads CSVGPGTGGYEQYF. CDR3 DNA: TGCAGCGTTGGGCCGGGGACAGGGGGCTACGAGCAGTACTTC.

This chain links TRBV21-1 with TRBJ1-2; the tabulated D call, TRBD1, remains unverified against the DNA. TRBV21-1 is annotated as a pseudogene. This CDR3 comprises 16 residues. CDR3 in DNA: TGTGCCAGCAGCAAGCAAACGACAGGGCCTAACTATGGCTACACCTTC. It specifies CASSKQTTGPNYGYTF.

This chain links TRBV5-1 with TRBJ1-1; 8 bases are a match to TRBD1. Per germline, CDR1 SGHRS and CDR2 YFSETQ. CDR3 length equals 16 residues. Germline trimming cut 4 bases from V and 1 base from J; bases unmatched to any gene: 9. The CDR3 spells CASSGYMTGANTEAFF. Written as DNA, the CDR3 is TGCGCCAGCAGCGGCTACATGACAGGGGCGAACACTGAAGCTTTCTTT. Combining the CDR3 with reference TRBV5-1 and TRBJ1-1 gives the whole variable domain KAGVTQTPRYLIKTRGQQVTLSCSPISGHRSVSWYQQTPGQGLQFLFEYFSETQRNKGNFPGRFSGRQFSNSRSEMNVSTLELGDSALYLCASSGYMTGANTEAFFGQGTRLTVV.

The chain uses TRBV12-5 and TRBJ2-3; no definite D call. The V gene lost 2 bases and the J gene lost 3 bases, with 9 bases spanning the gap. CDR1 and CDR2 from the germline V gene are LGHNT and FRNRAP. The CDR3 runs to 14 residues. The CDR3 bases are TGTGCTAGTGGTTTGAAAGTGAGTACAGATACGCAGTATTTT. It translates to CASGLKVSTDTQYF.

The rearrangement uses TRBV7-3 and TRBJ1-1; maybe TRBD1 (5 bases). This CDR3 contains 16 residues. Germline CDR1 SGHTA, CDR2 FQGTGA. Trimming left V 1 base short and J 1 base short, with 13 bases between. CDR3 region: CASSLIGRGENTEAFF. In DNA form, the CDR3 reads TGTGCCAGCAGCTTAATAGGGCGGGGCGAGAACACTGAAGCTTTCTTT. The whole variable domain, filled in from reference TRBV7-3 and TRBJ1-1, reads GAGVSQTPSNKVTEKGKYVELRCDPISGHTALYWYRQSLGQGPEFLIYFQGTGAADDSGLPNDRFFAVRPEGSVSTLKIQRTERGDSAVYLCASSLIGRGENTEAFFGQGTRLTVV.

The rearrangement uses TRBV2 and TRBJ1-2; 8 nucleotides agree with TRBD1. The CDR3 is 13 amino acids. The junction had 5 bases not matched to a gene; V was cut back by 6 bases and J by 5 bases. From germline, CDR1 is SNHLY and CDR2 FYNNEI. CDR3 nucleotide sequence: TGTGCCAGCAGGATTCGACAGGGGTATGGCTACACCTTC. Its translation is CASRIRQGYGYTF.

The V and J genes are TRBV10-1 and TRBJ2-2; no definite D call. V lost 3 bases, J lost 5 bases, and 4 bases lay in between. Germline V lookup: CDR1 WNHNN, CDR2 SYGVQD (reference sequence). This CDR3 spans 12 amino acids. This CDR3 reads CASSDHTGELFF. The CDR3 DNA reads TGCGCCAGCAGTGATCATACCGGGGAGCTGTTTTTT.

The chain joins TRBV19 to TRBJ1-5, with unresolved D. The V gene lost 8 bases and the J gene lost 3 bases, with 11 bases spanning the gap. The CDR3 has 13 amino acids. Germline CDR1 reads LNHDA; CDR2 reads SQIVND (reference sequence). CDR3 sequence: CASSATVNQPQHF. The CDR3, as DNA: TGTGCCAGTTCCGCGACTGTCAATCAGCCCCAGCATTTT.

The chain recombines TRBV6-5 with TRBJ2-7; 10 bases match TRBD1. Trimming took 4 bases from V and 2 from J; bases not matched to a gene: 5. Germline-derived CDR1 and CDR2 are MNHEY and SVGAGI. This CDR3 is 15 amino acids long. The DNA for the CDR3 is TGTGCCAGCAGTTTATCAGGACAGGGGGCCTACGAGCAGTACTTC. Its protein is CASSLSGQGAYEQYF.

The chain is built from TRBV28 and TRBJ2-3; the match to TRBD2 covers 13 bases. The CDR3 covers 19 residues. V gave up 2 bases and J gave up 5 bases; unmatched junction bases: 13. CDR1 and CDR2 from the germline V gene are MDHEN and SYDVKM. The CDR3 region has the DNA TGTGCCAGCAGTTTAGGACTAGCGGGGGTTCCCCTCGCGGAAGATACGCAGTATTTT. Its translation: CASSLGLAGVPLAEDTQYF.

The chain employs TRBV6-1 and TRBJ2-5; D remains unclear. Judging by the DNA end, TRBJ2-7 fits better; the J call may be wrong. The CDR3 extends over 13 amino acids. Germline values: CDR1 MNHNS, CDR2 SASEGT. Here the CDR3 DNA reads TGTGCCAGCAGTGACGCCCTAGGCTACGAGCAGTACTTC. It translates to CASSDALGYEQYF.

This sequence joins TRBV28 and TRBJ2-7, with 11 positions matching TRBD1. Per germline, CDR1 MDHEN and CDR2 SYDVKM. The CDR3 is 13 residues long. V dropped 10 bases and J dropped 4; count of bases not matched to a gene: 6. The CDR3 coding sequence is TGTGCCACCCAGGACAGGGGGCCTTACGAGCAGTACTTC. Protein: CATQDRGPYEQYF.